This record concerns one T cell receptor (beta chain) sequence. Its antigen remains undetermined. Base qualities are not provided; no much larger clone lies one nucleotide away. Patients with autoimmune disease history or receiving systemic immunosuppression were excluded from the trial. Peripheral blood for TCR sequencing was collected from all dose cohorts at baseline, on cycle 4 day 1, and on cycle 7 day 1. Samples came from an open-label, multicenter, first-in-human phase I dose-escalation trial of ivuxolimab. Adults with locally advanced or metastatic melanoma, renal cell carcinoma, hepatocellular carcinoma or head and neck squamous cell carcinoma were enrolled in the trial. CD4+ and CD8+ T cells were sorted separately from peripheral blood before TCR sequencing. The entry originates in a study of OX40 agonist ivuxolimab in advanced cancers. About the investigation overall: Ivuxolimab, which targeted the costimulatory receptor OX40 (CD134), was an agonistic, fully human IgG2 monoclonal antibody. Intravenous ivuxolimab was administered to patients every 2 weeks at six dose levels: 0.01, 0.1, 0.3, 1.5, 3 and 10 mg/kg. Among the approximately 50 dose-escalation patients, 19 had hepatocellular carcinoma, roughly 15 melanoma, 9 renal cell carcinoma and 9 head and neck cancer. The dose-escalation cohort was 82.7% male with a mean age of approximately 60 years, ranging from roughly 20 to 80. Patients were allowed to have had prior anti-PD-1, anti-PD-L1 or anti-CTLA-4 therapy, and 40% of the dose-escalation patients had previously received checkpoint inhibitors. Partial responses occurred in three dose-escalation patients, of whom one had hepatocellular carcinoma and two had cutaneous melanoma. Peripheral TCRbeta sequencing was intended to test whether TCR sequence diversity was altered and clonal T-cell expansion was caused by ivuxolimab. The monotherapy dose-escalation portion (N of about 50 patients) of the phase I ivuxolimab trial is reported in the paper. Here is what the overall study found, with its caveats: On average, CD8+ T cells showed more expanded clones than CD4+ T cells after ivuxolimab. Low levels of normalized T-cell clonal expansion were also seen in some nonresponding patients. Antigen specificity was not determined for the clonally expanded peripheral T cells. At doses of 0.1 to 3.0 mg/kg, clonal expansion of both CD4+ and CD8+ T cells in blood was seen between baseline and week 6. In the 0.1-3.0 mg/kg groups, partial responders were among the patients with the lowest normalized peripheral clonal expansion, particularly in CD8+ T cells.

For sequencing of the TCRbeta CDR3 region, genomic DNA was extracted from the sorted cells. TCRbeta CDR3 regions were sequenced using the immunoSEQ Assay. Here the immuneACCESS table is served through TCRdb, limited to in-frame sequences with V and J called. Missing clones are a known gap in these copies; in checked studies unresolved V genes cover under half, and the rest lacks a known reason. The sample table shows some 45,000 clones, and approximately 88% are seen once. The ten most abundant clones make up about a sixth of the sample. CDR1 and CDR2 are drawn from the germline V gene: SGHDN, FVKESK. Germline trimming amounts to 0 bases on V and 2 bases on J, with 9 as the count of junction bases outside the gene matches. From the cysteine through the phenylalanine, the CDR3 covers 17 amino acids. Here the CDR3 DNA is all that survives: 51 bases in frame from base 1.

This TCR derives from an adult with an advanced solid tumor such as melanoma, head and neck, liver or kidney cancer. In this chain, TRBV14 is recombined with TRBJ1-2; 7 bases in the middle match TRBD1. The starting material was CD4+ or CD8+ T cells sorted from blood, obtained in a trial of the OX40 agonist ivuxolimab. CDR3 reads: CASSQDWGQGENYGYTF. The sequenced DNA is TGTGCCAGCAGCCAAGATTGGGGGCAGGGGGAAAACTATGGCTACACCTTC.